One and the same sample provided the 30 T cell receptor beta chains below, sequenced in a study of blood T cell repertoires in COVID-19. Generated by immunoSEQ multiplex PCR, the TCRdb table keeps only in-frame clones and is missing some. The table records a few hundred thousand clones, about 79% of them present only once. Sequenced input: PBMCs or T cells enriched from blood (not recorded which). These receptors originate from a woman aged 60-75 years who had recovered from COVID-19.

The rearrangement uses TRBV4-3 and TRBJ2-5; 9 bases fit TRBD1. With V trimmed by 2 bases and J by 5 bases, 12 bases remained unmatched. From germline, CDR1 is LGHNA and CDR2 YSLEER. The CDR3 contains 17 residues. The CDR3 region is CASSQQPPGQGGETQYF. For the CDR3, the DNA is TGCGCCAGCAGCCAACAGCCTCCGGGACAGGGAGGGGAGACCCAGTACTTC.

The table lists this clone with a count of one. This sequence joins TRBV20-1 and TRBJ2-5; 7 bases match TRBD2. CDR3 length equals 13 residues. In germline, CDR1 is DFQATT, CDR2 SNEGSKA (reference sequence). With 3 bases clipped from V and 5 bases from J, the junction kept 6 bases outside the gene matches. CDR3 loop: CSASPGGWETQYF. In nucleotides, the CDR3 is TGCAGTGCTAGTCCGGGGGGTTGGGAGACCCAGTACTTC.

The chain is built from TRBV5-1 and TRBJ2-5; tentative D call: TRBD2 (6 bases). The CDR3 runs 16 residues. The germline V gene encodes CDR1 SGHRS and CDR2 YFSETQ. Trimming took off 0 bases at V and 1 base at J, with 13 bases between the two ends. CDR3 residues: CASSLAGGVIQETQYF. The CDR3 DNA reads TGCGCCAGCAGCTTGGCCGGCGGGGTGATCCAAGAGACCCAGTACTTC.

The sample holds one count of this clone. The V and J genes are TRBV28 and TRBJ1-2, with 7 bases aligning to TRBD1. Germline trimming cut 6 bases from V and 2 bases from J; bases unmatched to any gene: 3. Germline V CDR1 and CDR2: MDHEN, SYDVKM. This CDR3 contains 13 residues. In DNA form, the CDR3 reads TGTGCCAGCAGACAGGGGATAAACTATGGCTACACCTTC. Translated, it gives CASRQGINYGYTF.

The chain joins TRBV2 to TRBJ1-1; D may be TRBD1 (5 bases). The CDR3 extends over 12 amino acids. Germline V gene lookup returns CDR1 SNHLY and CDR2 FYNNEI. Deletions cut 5 bases from V and 11 bases from J, with 15 bases between. The CDR3 loop is CASSPAQTAAFF. The CDR3 DNA sequence: TGTGCCAGCAGTCCGGCACAGACAGCGGCTTTCTTT.

The rearrangement uses TRBV2 and TRBJ2-7; 9 nucleotides match TRBD1. V was clipped by 7 bases and J by 3 bases; unmatched bases: 4. The CDR3 contains 13 residues. Germline V gene lookup returns CDR1 SNHLY and CDR2 FYNNEI. In nucleotides, the CDR3 is TGTGCCAGCACCCCGGGACAGGGCTACGAGCAGTACTTC. It translates to CASTPGQGYEQYF. Using reference TRBV2 and TRBJ2-7 for the parts outside the CDR3, the full variable domain is EPEVTQTPSHQVTQMGQEVILRCVPISNHLYFYWYRQILGQKVEFLVSFYNNEISEKSEIFDDQFSVERPDGSNFTLKIRSTKLEDSAMYFCASTPGQGYEQYFGPGTRLTVT.

Concerning this clone itself: At the DNA level, this CDR3 is encoded by other sequences in the same sample as well. The DNA of the CDR3 is TGTGCCAGCTCACCACCCCGGGACACTGAAGCTTTCTTT. Its translation is CASSPPRDTEAFF. The chain is built from TRBV18 and TRBJ1-1; D gene uncertain. CDR1 is KGHSH, CDR2 LQKENI, per germline. The CDR3 runs 13 residues. V lost 0 bases and J lost 3, with 5 bases in between.

This chain uses TRBV7-2 with TRBJ2-7, with 13 bases fitting TRBD2. CDR3 length equals 18 residues. Germline V gene data show CDR1 as SGHTA and CDR2 as FQGNSA. Losses at the gene ends were 0 bases for V and 2 bases for J; bases not matched to a gene: 7. CDR3 nucleotides: TGTGCCAGCAGCTTAGCCTACGGACTAGCGGGGGACGCCTACGAGCAGTACTTC. It translates to CASSLAYGLAGDAYEQYF.

The table lists this clone with a count of one. This chain joins TRBV19 and TRBJ1-1; D possibly corresponds to TRBD1 (6 bases). The V and J ends lost 3 bases and 3 bases respectively, with 14 bases between them. Germline V CDR1 and CDR2: LNHDA, SQIVND (reference sequence). The CDR3 is made up of 15 amino acids. The CDR3 region has the DNA TGTGCCAGTAGTATTGCAGGGGCGGGGGACACTGAAGCTTTCTTT. Amino acid sequence: CASSIAGAGDTEAFF.

The J gene is TRBJ1-1, the V gene TRBV12-3 or TRBV12-4; 9 bases are a match to TRBD1. The CDR3 covers 13 residues. The V segment lost 2 bases and the J segment 6 bases; nucleotides outside the gene matches: 1. The CDR3 sequence: CASSLRQGAEAFF. Here the CDR3 DNA reads TGTGCCAGCAGTTTAAGACAGGGGGCTGAAGCTTTCTTT.

The chain combines TRBV29-1 with TRBJ2-3; 8 bases are shared with TRBD1. CDR3 length equals 20 residues. V trimming: 4 bases; J trimming: 2 bases; junction bases outside the gene matches: 23. Germline CDR1 is SQVTM and CDR2 is ANQGSEA. The CDR3 sequence is CSVVGPGQEIFLSTTDTQYF. The CDR3 DNA follows: TGCAGCGTTGTCGGACCGGGACAGGAGATCTTCCTTTCAACCACAGATACGCAGTATTTT.

This clone has a count of ten or more. The chain uses TRBV3-1 (or the pseudogene TRBV3-2) and TRBJ2-7; 8 nucleotides match TRBD2. The CDR3 totals 15 residues. Per the germline V gene, CDR1 is LGHDT and CDR2 is YNNKEL (reference sequence). J gave up 5 bases and V 0 bases, and 6 bases lay outside the gene matches. The CDR3 DNA is TGTGCCAGCAGCCAAGAGGACGGGGGGGCGCACGAGCAGTACTTC. Encoded protein: CASSQEDGGAHEQYF.

The chain joins TRBV3-1 (or the pseudogene TRBV3-2) to TRBJ2-1, with 7 bases matching TRBD1. V lost 0 bases, J lost 4 bases, and 3 bases stayed unmatched. This CDR3 is 15 amino acids long. In germline, CDR1 is LGHDT, CDR2 YNNKEL (reference sequence). CDR3 loop: CASSQEGTEYNEQFF. The CDR3 DNA reads as TGTGCCAGCAGCCAAGAAGGGACAGAATACAATGAGCAGTTCTTC.

This chain joins TRBV5-1 and TRBJ1-1; D uncertain. The V gene lost 3 bases and the J gene lost 0 bases, with 12 bases spanning the gap. Germline-derived CDR1 and CDR2 are SGHRS and YFSETQ. The CDR3 covers 15 residues. The CDR3: CASSSMGDVNTEAFF. CDR3 coding DNA: TGCGCCAGCAGCTCCATGGGAGACGTGAACACTGAAGCTTTCTTT. Full variable domain (rest looked up from reference TRBV5-1 and TRBJ1-1): KAGVTQTPRYLIKTRGQQVTLSCSPISGHRSVSWYQQTPGQGLQFLFEYFSETQRNKGNFPGRFSGRQFSNSRSEMNVSTLELGDSALYLCASSSMGDVNTEAFFGQGTRLTVV.

The rearrangement uses TRBV6-2 or TRBV6-3 and TRBJ1-1, with 7 bases identical to TRBD1. This CDR3 has 14 amino acids. The V and J ends lost 6 bases and 3 bases, in that order; junction bases with no gene match: 7. Germline V lookup: CDR1 MNHEY, CDR2 SVGEGT. The CDR3 bases are TGTGCCAGCAGCCACAGGGGACGGGACACTGAAGCTTTCTTT. Amino acid sequence: CASSHRGRDTEAFF.

This chain connects TRBV5-4 to TRBJ2-1; the match to TRBD2 covers 10 bases. Germline V lookup: CDR1 SGHNT, CDR2 YYREEE (reference sequence). The J segment lost 9 bases and the V segment lost 1 base, leaving 4 bases of the junction unmatched. The CDR3 has 14 amino acids. The CDR3 reads CASSLQREGREQFF. The CDR3 nucleotides are TGTGCCAGCAGCTTGCAGCGGGAGGGCCGTGAGCAGTTCTTC. The full variable domain, with the rest looked up from reference TRBV5-4 and TRBJ2-1, is ETGVTQSPTHLIKTRGQQVTLRCSSQSGHNTVSWYQQALGQGPQFIFQYYREEENGRGNFPPRFSGLQFPNYSSELNVNALELDDSALYLCASSLQREGREQFFGPGTRLTVL.

The rearrangement joins TRBV4-1 to TRBJ2-3; a weak D match, TRBD2 (7 bases). Between the trimmed V and J ends, which lost 0 bases and 0 bases, there was a span of 19 bases. Germline V lookup: CDR1 MGHRA, CDR2 YSYEKL. The CDR3 has 19 residues. CDR3: CASSQEFTGGQTSTDTQYF. CDR3 nucleotides: TGCGCCAGCAGCCAAGAGTTCACGGGGGGCCAAACTAGCACAGATACGCAGTATTTT.

The chain uses TRBV3-1 (or the pseudogene TRBV3-2) and TRBJ2-2; D is undetermined. In germline, CDR1 is LGHDT, CDR2 YNNKEL (reference sequence). CDR3 length: 16 amino acids. Trimming took 1 base from V and 2 from J, leaving 11 bases between them. CDR3 protein: CASSQGLRSNTGELFF. CDR3 coding DNA: TGTGCCAGCAGCCAAGGGTTGCGATCCAACACCGGGGAGCTGTTTTTT.

The chain uses TRBV27 and TRBJ1-2; 10 nucleotides line up with TRBD1. The CDR3 length is 15 residues. Germline-derived CDR1 and CDR2 are MNHEY and SMNVEV (reference sequence). V lost 5 bases, J lost 5 bases, and 8 bases stayed unmatched. Here the CDR3 reads CASSRYRDRGYGYTF. CDR3 in DNA: TGTGCCAGCAGTAGATACCGGGACAGGGGTTATGGCTACACCTTC.

This CDR3 is CASSLVGGNTEAFF. The CDR3 coding sequence is TGTGCCAGCAGCTTGGTCGGGGGGAACACTGAAGCTTTCTTT. The rearrangement joins TRBV5-4 to TRBJ1-1; tentative D call: TRBD1 (5 bases). The ends were cut back, 0 bases at V and 1 base at J, with 7 bases in the middle. The CDR3 is 14 amino acids. The germline CDR1 and CDR2 sequences are SGHNT and YYREEE (reference sequence).

The chain links TRBV3-1 (or the pseudogene TRBV3-2) to TRBJ2-3; 12 positions match TRBD1. Germline V gene data show CDR1 as LGHDT and CDR2 as YNNKEL (reference sequence). V trimming: 2 bases; J trimming: 0 bases; junction bases outside the gene matches: 6. CDR3 size: 18 residues. The CDR3 region is CASSQSGTGGISTDTQYF. In DNA form, the CDR3 reads TGTGCCAGCAGCCAATCTGGGACAGGGGGCATCAGCACAGATACGCAGTATTTT.

V is TRBV11-2 and J is TRBJ2-7, with D perhaps matching TRBD2 (5 bases). Germline V lookup: CDR1 SGHAT, CDR2 FQNNGV. V lost 6 bases and J lost 6, with 15 bases in between. The CDR3 is 13 residues long. CDR3 in amino acids: CASRVSFTSEQYF. Here the CDR3 DNA reads TGTGCCAGCAGGGTTAGTTTTACTAGCGAGCAGTACTTC.

The chain joins TRBV7-2 to TRBJ2-3; weak D call: TRBD1 (5 bases). Trimming removed 1 base at V and 1 base at J, with 12 bases between. The CDR3 totals 16 residues. The germline V gene encodes CDR1 SGHTA and CDR2 FQGNSA. In DNA, the CDR3 is TGTGCCAGCAGCTTAGAGAACAGGCCCGGCACAGATACGCAGTATTTT. Encoded protein: CASSLENRPGTDTQYF.

The V and J genes are TRBV7-9 and TRBJ1-1; TRBD1 aligns across 7 bases. CDR3 length: 14 residues. V was pared by 5 bases and J by 5 bases, with 8 bases of the junction left unmatched. Germline V gene data show CDR1 as SEHNR and CDR2 as FQNEAQ (reference sequence). In DNA, the CDR3 is TGTGCCAGCAGCCCCAGACAGGGAAATACTGAAGCTTTCTTT. It specifies CASSPRQGNTEAFF.

This chain links TRBV7-9 with TRBJ1-2; D gene ambiguous. The CDR3 has 13 residues. CDR1 and CDR2 (germline): SEHNR, FQNEAQ (reference sequence). The germline V and J ends were trimmed by 1 base and 3 bases, with 6 bases remaining between them. CDR3 nucleotide sequence: TGTGCCAGCAGCTTAGAACGGGACTATGGCTACACCTTC. Its protein is CASSLERDYGYTF.

This rearrangement joins TRBV12-3 or TRBV12-4 to TRBJ1-3; D is uncertain. This CDR3 comprises 13 residues. Trimming pared 3 bases from V and 0 bases from J, leaving 3 bases between. Here the CDR3 DNA reads TGTGCCAGCAGTTTTAACTCTGGAAACACCATATATTTT. Its translation: CASSFNSGNTIYF.

The chain has TRBV6-2 or TRBV6-3 and TRBJ1-2, with unresolved D. The CDR3 is made up of 13 amino acids. Trimming took 6 bases from V and 7 from J, leaving 15 bases between them. In germline, CDR1 is MNHEY, CDR2 SVGEGT. CDR3 nucleotide sequence: TGTGCCAGCAGCCTTGACGGCGGCCGTGGCTACACCTTC. Encoded protein: CASSLDGGRGYTF.

Comments on this clone: At one boundary the junction diverges from the germline segment, which might be a read error. The sample carries other DNA sequences with the same CDR3. The chain links TRBV18 to TRBJ1-4; tentative D call: TRBD1 (6 bases). Germline assignment: CDR1 KGHSH and CDR2 LQKENI. The CDR3 covers 15 residues. The CDR3 sequence is CASSPPGQTNEKLFF. Here the CDR3 DNA reads TGTGCCAGCTCGCCACCGGGACAAACTAATGAAAAACTGTTTTTT.

This clone came up once. The chain employs TRBV11-2 and TRBJ1-4; 7 bases are shared with TRBD1. The junction had 7 bases not matched to a gene; V was cut back by 5 bases and J by 7 bases. The length of the CDR3 is 14 residues. From germline, CDR1 is SGHAT and CDR2 FQNNGV. Here the CDR3 reads CASSARQGSEKLFF. The CDR3 DNA follows: TGTGCCAGCAGCGCAAGACAGGGTAGTGAAAAACTGTTTTTT.

The V call is TRBV7-3, the J call TRBJ2-2, with TRBD2 matching 16 bases. The germline V gene encodes CDR1 SGHTA and CDR2 FQGTGA. With V trimmed by 5 bases and J by 5 bases, 8 bases remained unmatched. The CDR3 runs 18 residues. The CDR3 region is CASSPGTSGGAKTGELFF. In DNA form, the CDR3 reads TGTGCCAGCAGCCCAGGGACTAGCGGGGGGGCTAAGACCGGGGAGCTGTTTTTT.